This T cell receptor beta chain was recovered during a study of T-cell memory formation after mild COVID-19. Study observations and caveats: Researchers report contracting CD4+ clones mostly in CM and EM, with CD8+ clones in EMRA.

V was clipped by 4 bases and J by 9 bases, with 11 bases between them. The CDR3 is 12 amino acids. This clonotype came up many times. Its specificity is unknown. TCRdb re-called the 5' RACE reads with MiXCR, one entry per CDR3 protein. The sample gives approximately 300,000 distinct CDR3 sequences, 15% of which show up once; about a fifth is in the top ten. This clonotype originated in a man younger than 35 who had mild COVID-19 (a few samples of this study predate the infection). Cell type and time point are not known. Sequenced input: PBMCs or a T cell subset sorted from them (not recorded which). The rearrangement uses TRBV12-3 or TRBV12-4 and TRBJ2-3, with D maybe TRBD1 (7 bases). This CDR3 is CASSSQGGTQYF. CDR3 nucleotide sequence: TGTGCCAGCAGTTCCCAGGGGGGAACGCAGTATTTT.